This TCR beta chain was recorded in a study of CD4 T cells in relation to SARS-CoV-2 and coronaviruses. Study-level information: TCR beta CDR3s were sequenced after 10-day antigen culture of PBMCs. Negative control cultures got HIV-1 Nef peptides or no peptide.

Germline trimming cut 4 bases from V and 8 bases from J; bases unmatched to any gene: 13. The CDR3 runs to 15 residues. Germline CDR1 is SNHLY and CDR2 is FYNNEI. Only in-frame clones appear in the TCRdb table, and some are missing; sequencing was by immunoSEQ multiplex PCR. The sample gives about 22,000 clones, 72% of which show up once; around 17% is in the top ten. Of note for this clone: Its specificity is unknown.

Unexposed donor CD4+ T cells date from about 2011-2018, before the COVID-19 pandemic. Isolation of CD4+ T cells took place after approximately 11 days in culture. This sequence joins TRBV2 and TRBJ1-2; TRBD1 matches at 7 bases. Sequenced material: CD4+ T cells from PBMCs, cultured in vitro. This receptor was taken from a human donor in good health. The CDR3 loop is CASSAIIRGRQGYTF. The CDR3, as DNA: TGTGCCAGCAGTGCCATTATAAGGGGGCGGCAGGGCTACACCTTC. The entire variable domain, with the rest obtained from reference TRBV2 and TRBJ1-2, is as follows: EPEVTQTPSHQVTQMGQEVILRCVPISNHLYFYWYRQILGQKVEFLVSFYNNEISEKSEIFDDQFSVERPDGSNFTLKIRSTKLEDSAMYFCASSAIIRGRQGYTFGSGTRLTVV.